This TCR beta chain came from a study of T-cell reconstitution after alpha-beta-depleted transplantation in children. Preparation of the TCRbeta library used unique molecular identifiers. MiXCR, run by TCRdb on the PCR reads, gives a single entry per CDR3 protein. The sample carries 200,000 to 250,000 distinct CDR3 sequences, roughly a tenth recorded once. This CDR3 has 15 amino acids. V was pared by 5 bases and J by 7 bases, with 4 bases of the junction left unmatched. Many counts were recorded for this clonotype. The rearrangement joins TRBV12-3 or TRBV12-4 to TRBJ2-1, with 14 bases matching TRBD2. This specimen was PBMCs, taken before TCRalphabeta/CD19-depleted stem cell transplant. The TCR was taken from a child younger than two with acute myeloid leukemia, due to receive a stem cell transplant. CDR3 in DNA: TGTGCCAGCAGTCCCGGGACTAGCGGGAGTAATGAGCAGTTCTTC. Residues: CASSPGTSGSNEQFF.